Listed below are T cell receptor beta chains from one sample, sequenced in a study of blood T cell repertoires in COVID-19. The assay was immunoSEQ multiplex PCR, and TCRdb's table has in-frame clones only and misses some. This table has about 240,000 clones, roughly four fifths appearing once. The sample comprised peripheral blood. All receptors derive from a woman older than 75 with acute or convalescent COVID-19. CDR3s include the opening cysteine and the closing phenylalanine or tryptophan. The D gene is left open where the match is weak. A clone size is listed for some rows: how often the clone was seen (once, few, many), or a class if it is expanded.

CDR3nt	CDR3aa	j_gene	abundance	d_gene	v_gene
TGTGCCACCAGCAGAGAGGGGGGGGCCTTTGGCTACACCTTC	CATSREGGAFGYTF	TRBJ1-2	.	.	TRBV15
TGCAGCGTTGATGGGACAGGGGGGTCCATTCAGTACTTC	CSVDGTGGSIQYF	TRBJ2-4	.	TRBD1	TRBV29-1
TGTGCCAGCAGCCCTAGACTAGCGCTTGGAGATACGCAGTATTTT	CASSPRLALGDTQYF	TRBJ2-3	.	TRBD2	TRBV11-2
TGTGCCAGCAGCTTAGAGCAGAATGGCGAAGCTTTCTTT	CASSLEQNGEAFF	TRBJ1-1	.	.	TRBV11-3
TGTGCCAGCAGCCCGGTGACAGGGGACTATGGCTACACCTTC	CASSPVTGDYGYTF	TRBJ1-2	once	TRBD1	TRBV7-9
TGTGCCAGCTCACCAACGACAGGCAATCAGCCCCAGCATTTT	CASSPTTGNQPQHF	TRBJ1-5	.	.	TRBV18
TGTGCCAGCAGTTACAGGGTGGTTAGGAACACTGAAGCTTTCTTT	CASSYRVVRNTEAFF	TRBJ1-1	.	.	TRBV2
TGTGCCAGCAGGAGAGCGACAGGGAGAGGGTTTTATAGCAATCAGCCCCAGCATTTT	CASRRATGRGFYSNQPQHF	TRBJ1-5	few	TRBD1	TRBV27
TGTGCCAGCAGCCAAGGAGCGGGGGGCGTAGATACGCAGTATTTT	CASSQGAGGVDTQYF	TRBJ2-3	few	TRBD2	TRBV3-1/TRBV3-2
TGTGCCAGCAGTTCGACAGTAAACACTGAAGCTTTCTTT	CASSSTVNTEAFF	TRBJ1-1	.	.	TRBV12-3/TRBV12-4
TGTGCCAGCAGTTTTCACCGGGACACTCCCCGTGGCTACACCTTC	CASSFHRDTPRGYTF	TRBJ1-2	.	.	TRBV28
TGTGCCAGCAAAGGACAGGCAAATCAGCCCCAGCATTTT	CASKGQANQPQHF	TRBJ1-5	.	TRBD1	TRBV19
TGCGCCAGCAGTTGGGGCGCGGACACCGGGGAGCTGTTTTTT	CASSWGADTGELFF	TRBJ2-2	.	.	TRBV5-1
TGTGCCAGCTTGGGTGGGCTTAATGAAAAACTGTTTTTT	CASLGGLNEKLFF	TRBJ1-4	.	.	TRBV2
TGCGCCAGCAGCCCGCCTGACAGGGGGCTTTCTAATGAAAAACTGTTTTTT	CASSPPDRGLSNEKLFF	TRBJ1-4	.	TRBD1	TRBV4-1
TGCGCCAGCAGCCAAGGGACAGGGCCTTCCGCGAACACCGGGGAGCTGTTTTTT	CASSQGTGPSANTGELFF	TRBJ2-2	.	TRBD1	TRBV4-1
TGTGCCAGCAGCCCCAGGGGCCCTAGCAATCAGCCCCAGCATTTT	CASSPRGPSNQPQHF	TRBJ1-5	few	.	TRBV3-1/TRBV3-2
TGCGCCAGCAGCTTTATGGGGGCCGGTAATGAAAAACTGTTTTTT	CASSFMGAGNEKLFF	TRBJ1-4	.	.	TRBV5-1
TGTGCCAGCAGTTTTTCTAGGGGGCCCACTGGAAAACTGTTTTTT	CASSFSRGPTGKLFF	TRBJ1-4	.	TRBD1	TRBV28
TGTGCCTGGAGTGTAGGACAACTGAACACTGAAGCTTTCTTT	CAWSVGQLNTEAFF	TRBJ1-1	.	.	TRBV30